What follows are 7 T cell receptor beta chains derived from one specimen sequenced in a study of blood T cell repertoires in COVID-19. The repertoire was sequenced with immunoSEQ multiplex PCR; TCRdb's copy has only in-frame clones and lacks some. The sample lists 240,000 or so clones, about 80% seen once, with 2.5% to 4% in the top ten. Material: peripheral blood. The receptors were gathered from a woman of 80 years or more with acute or convalescent COVID-19.

This clone has only a few counts. The chain employs TRBV29-1 and TRBJ1-2; 8 bases match TRBD1. The CDR3 runs 14 residues. V was pared by 5 bases and J by 8 bases, with 13 bases of the junction left unmatched. The germline CDR1 and CDR2 sequences are SQVTM and ANQGSEA. The CDR3 region is CSVKGFGQGRGYTF. The CDR3 nucleotides are TGCAGCGTTAAAGGGTTCGGACAGGGTAGAGGCTACACCTTC.

The chain employs TRBV18 and TRBJ2-5; 8 nucleotides match TRBD2. This CDR3 region has 14 residues. Trimming cost V 3 bases and J 4 bases; bases outside gene matches: 4. Per the germline V gene, CDR1 is KGHSH and CDR2 is LQKENI. The CDR3 here is CASSPGLGAETQYF. CDR3 sequence (DNA): TGTGCCAGCTCACCGGGACTAGGTGCAGAGACCCAGTACTTC.

The chain employs TRBV19 and TRBJ2-5; tentative D call: TRBD1 (5 bases). Germline assignment: CDR1 LNHDA and CDR2 SQIVND (reference sequence). V gave up 1 base and J gave up 9 bases, with 9 bases separating them. This CDR3 spans 12 amino acids. The CDR3 coding sequence is TGTGCCAGTAGTATAGCAGGGCCCCCCCAGTACTTC. Protein product: CASSIAGPPQYF.

The chain recombines TRBV3-1 (or the pseudogene TRBV3-2) with TRBJ1-2; D gene uncertain. This CDR3 contains 14 residues. Germline lookup yields CDR1 LGHDT and CDR2 YNNKEL (reference sequence). V dropped 1 base and J dropped 2 bases, with 8 bases sitting between them. CDR3 coding DNA: TGTGCCAGCAGCCAAGGGACTGACAACTATGGCTACACCTTC. It specifies CASSQGTDNYGYTF.

V gene TRBV18 combines with J gene TRBJ2-7; D is perhaps TRBD1 (6 bases). This CDR3 has 12 residues. Trimming left V 5 bases short and J 7 bases short, with 12 bases between. Germline-derived CDR1 and CDR2 are KGHSH and LQKENI. The CDR3 reads CASSAQGVEQYF. CDR3 DNA sequence: TGTGCCAGCTCAGCACAGGGAGTAGAGCAGTACTTC.

This clone has ten or more counts. The chain couples TRBV7-2 to TRBJ2-1, with a possible D match to TRBD1 (6 bases). Germline V gives CDR1 SGHTA, CDR2 FQGNSA. Trimming took 1 base from V and 7 from J, leaving 11 bases between them. The CDR3 is 14 residues long. Written as DNA, the CDR3 is TGTGCCAGCAGCTTAGACAGGGTAAAAAATGAGCAGTTCTTC. Protein: CASSLDRVKNEQFF.

The chain has TRBV7-9 and TRBJ1-3, with D maybe TRBD1 (6 bases). Germline CDR1 and CDR2: SEHNR and FQNEAQ (reference sequence). This CDR3 contains 17 residues. Trimming cost V 6 bases and J 0 bases, with 18 bases left between them. The CDR3 region has the DNA TGTGCCAGCAGTCGGGGACAACCGACAAGCTCTGGAAACACCATATATTTT. Protein: CASSRGQPTSSGNTIYF.